The sequence of this T cell receptor (beta chain) was determined in a study of blood T cell repertoires in COVID-19. Per the original data handling: By means of reference gene primer amplification, nucleated cell counts were estimated. Method: immunoSEQ multiplex PCR; TCRdb's copy keeps in-frame clones and lacks some. D and trimming come from the DNA, and the V and J calls and clone size come from that table. The table lists under 85,000 clones, around 86% of them singletons. From germline, CDR1 is GTSNPN and CDR2 SVGIG (reference sequence). The CDR3 length is 14 residues. V lost 4 bases, J lost 5 bases, and 10 bases stayed unmatched.

The sample was peripheral blood. The chain joins TRBV30 to TRBJ1-2, with 7 bases lining up with TRBD1. The source is a man older than 75 with acute or convalescent COVID-19. The CDR3 region is CAWTLRGTDYGYTF. CDR3 bases: TGTGCCTGGACTCTCCGGGGGACAGATTATGGCTACACCTTC.